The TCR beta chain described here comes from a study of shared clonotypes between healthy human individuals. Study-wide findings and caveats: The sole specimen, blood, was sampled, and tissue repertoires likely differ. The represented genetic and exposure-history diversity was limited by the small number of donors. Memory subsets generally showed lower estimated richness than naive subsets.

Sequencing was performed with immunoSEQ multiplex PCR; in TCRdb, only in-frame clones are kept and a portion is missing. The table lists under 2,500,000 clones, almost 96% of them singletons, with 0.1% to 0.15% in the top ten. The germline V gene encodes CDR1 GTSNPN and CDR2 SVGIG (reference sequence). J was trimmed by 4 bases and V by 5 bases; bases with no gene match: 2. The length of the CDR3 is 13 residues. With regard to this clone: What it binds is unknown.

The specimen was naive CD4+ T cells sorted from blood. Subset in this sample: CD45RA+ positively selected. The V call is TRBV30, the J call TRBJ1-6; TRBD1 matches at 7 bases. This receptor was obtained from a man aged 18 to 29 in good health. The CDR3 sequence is CAWGTVYNSPLHF. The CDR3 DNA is TGTGCCTGGGGGACAGTTTATAATTCACCCCTCCACTTT.